Described below is a single T cell receptor beta chain sequence and its context. Its antigen has not been determined. No base-level quality is on record; no much larger clone is a single base apart. Using the deep immunoSEQ assay, TCR CDR3 regions were amplified from genomic DNA by multiplex PCR. For each cell subset, the extracted genomic DNA was distributed evenly across all wells of several immunoSEQ 96-well plates, and each plate served as one replicate. Each replicate PCR for sorted subsets received about 0.2 ug genomic DNA, equal to 28,000 or so T cell genomes. Purified libraries were measured with a Qubit 3.0 fluorometer, size-checked on a Bioanalyzer 2100, and measured again with the KAPA Library Quantification kit. Every immunoSEQ 96-well plate was sequenced on a separate single-read 150-cycle Illumina NextSeq 550 flow cell. On the authors' methods: Because the immunoSEQ output included only junctional sequences and no quality scores, the filtering could not be the same as the filtering used for full-length reads. Sequences were annotated with PyIR, a Python wrapper for IgBLAST v1.9, using IMGT germline references to assign V/J genes and CDR3. Any read was removed if the V/J assignment was weak (E-value above 1e-6), the CDR3 was missing, or the read contained stop codons, out-of-frame junctions, or ambiguous translated residues. A V3J clonotype was defined by an identical inferred V gene, J gene, and CDR3 amino acid sequence. Percentage overlap between repertoires was calculated by dividing the number of shared unique clonotypes by the size of the smaller repertoire. RTK rarefaction, the Chao1 estimator, and Recon v2.1 estimates of unobserved clonotypes were used to assess repertoire richness. Generation probabilities for all TCRbeta clonotypes obtained by the gDNA method from a handful of donors were computed using OLGA. TCRdb's version of the immuneACCESS table is confined to in-frame rearrangements and falls short of the full clone set. An unresolved V gene accounts for under half of the shortfall where checked; the remainder is of unknown origin. V and J calls and clone size are copied from that table; D and trimming were computed from the DNA. The table for this sample lists around 690,000 clones; roughly 87% of them were counted only once. Together, the top ten hold 30% to 40% of the sample.

This record belongs to a study of shared clonotypes between healthy human individuals (TCRdb year 2020). The study in broad terms: The cohort included a few men and a couple of women between 18 and 49 years of age. For each donor, CD4 naive and CD4 memory were each given three plates, CD8 naive was given two plates, and CD8 memory was given one plate. Blood TCR repertoires of four to six healthy adults were deeply sequenced to estimate repertoire size and the extent of clonotype sharing between individuals. Different laboratories and diverse techniques were used to prepare libraries and sequence TCR repertoires, to increase sequencing depth and limit assay-specific biases. Each donor's leukapheresis produced roughly between roughly 0.85 and 9.5 billion PBMCs.

Deletion took 1 base off V and 5 bases off J, with a span of 14 bases between the germline ends. The germline V gene specifies SGHVS as CDR1 and FNYEAQ as CDR2. Including cysteine and phenylalanine, the CDR3 has 15 amino acids. Just CDR3 DNA is preserved here, 45 bases in frame from base 1. The donors were healthy, HIV-negative adults with no recently reported acute infections or vaccinations. Only Caucasian adults living in Nashville, Tennessee, USA were represented among the donors. CD8 memory samples combined magnetically selected CD45RO+ cells with CCR7-negative CD45RA+ effector memory (TemRA) cells. Blood was collected by leukapheresis, and PBMCs were isolated by Ficoll-Histopaque density gradient centrifugation and then cryopreserved in liquid nitrogen vapor phase. Analytical flow cytometry was used to check the purity and quantity of every magnetically sorted T cell population. From each sorted fraction, genomic DNA was isolated and quantified by UV absorbance on a Nanodrop 2000c.

Overall study outcomes, separate from this receptor: When several donors were compared, the shared fraction of clonotypes was approximately 5% for naive CD4, less than 4% for naive CD8, roughly 2.3% for memory CD4, and 0.35% to 0.4% for memory CD8. Sampling was restricted to blood, and TCR repertoires in tissues likely differ from the TCR repertoires found in blood. Rarefaction of sorted-subset datasets indicated incomplete sequencing despite the large sequencing depth. Naive subsets generally had larger estimated clonotype richness than memory subsets. Based on pairwise subsampling, the degree of clonotype sharing among donors was expected to be affected by sequencing depth. Higher generation probabilities were observed for clonotypes shared by all four sorted-subset donors than for non-shared clonotypes. The small number of donors limited the genetic and exposure-history diversity represented.

This chain is built from TRBV7-6 and TRBJ1-1, with no D gene named confidently. This receptor was obtained from a man aged 18 to 30 in good health. Some clones in this sample may be carry-over from other donors' samples. Sequenced sample: memory CD8+ T cells from PBMCs. Per the publication, the cell subset or site label means: CD45RO+ cells pooled with CCR7-negative TemRA cells. Read as DNA, the sequence is TGTGCCAGCAGCTTAGAGGTGGCAGGATTAACTGAAGCTTTCTTT. This encodes CASSLEVAGLTEAFF.